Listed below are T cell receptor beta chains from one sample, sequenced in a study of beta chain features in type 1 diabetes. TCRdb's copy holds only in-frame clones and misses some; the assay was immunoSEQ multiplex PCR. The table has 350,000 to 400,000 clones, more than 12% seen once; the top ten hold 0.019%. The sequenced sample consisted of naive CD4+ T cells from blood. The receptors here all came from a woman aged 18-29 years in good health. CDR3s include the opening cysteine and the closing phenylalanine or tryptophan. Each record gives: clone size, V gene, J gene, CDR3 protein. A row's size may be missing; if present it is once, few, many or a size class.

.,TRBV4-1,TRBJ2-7,CASSTDRATYEQYF
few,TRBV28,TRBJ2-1,CASRLNRGPHNEQFF
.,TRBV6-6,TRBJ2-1,CASTTGYNEQFF
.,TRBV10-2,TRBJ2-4,CASVGAAKNIQYF
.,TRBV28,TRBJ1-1,CASIRTQGWTEAFF
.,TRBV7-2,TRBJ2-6,CASSLVWSSGANVLTF
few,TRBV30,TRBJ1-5,CAWSTGSNQPQHF
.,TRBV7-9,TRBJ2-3,CASSFIRGRGDTQYF
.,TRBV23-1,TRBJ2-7,CASSHLGGNSYEQYF
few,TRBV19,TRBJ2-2,CASSMTDNTGELFF
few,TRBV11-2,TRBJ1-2,CASTPRGYGYTF
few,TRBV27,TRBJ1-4,CASSFKEGGKLFF
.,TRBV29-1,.,CSVHGRPGGYEQYF
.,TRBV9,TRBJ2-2,CASTQQKNTGELFF
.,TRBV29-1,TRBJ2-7,CSVGSYEQYF
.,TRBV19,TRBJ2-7,CASSIPGLAGASYEQYF
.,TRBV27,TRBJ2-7,CASSVDRDDYEQYF
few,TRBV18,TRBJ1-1,CASSPRTGPNTEAFF